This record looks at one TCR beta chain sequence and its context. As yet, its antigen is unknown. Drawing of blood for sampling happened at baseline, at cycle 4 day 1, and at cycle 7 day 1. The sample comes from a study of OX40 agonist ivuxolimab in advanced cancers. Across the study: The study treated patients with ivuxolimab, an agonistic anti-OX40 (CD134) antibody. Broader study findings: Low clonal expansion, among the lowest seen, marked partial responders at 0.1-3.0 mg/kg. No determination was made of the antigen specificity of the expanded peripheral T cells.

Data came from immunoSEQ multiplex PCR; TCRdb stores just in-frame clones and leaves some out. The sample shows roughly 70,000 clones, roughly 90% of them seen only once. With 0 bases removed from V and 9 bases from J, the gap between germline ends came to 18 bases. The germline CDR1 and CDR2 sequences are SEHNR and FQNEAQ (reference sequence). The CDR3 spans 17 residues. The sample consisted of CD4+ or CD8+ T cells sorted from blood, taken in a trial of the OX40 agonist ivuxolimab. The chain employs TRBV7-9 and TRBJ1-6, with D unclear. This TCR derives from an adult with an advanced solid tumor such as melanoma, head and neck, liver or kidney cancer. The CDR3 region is CASSLAVTLIWGSPLHF. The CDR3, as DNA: TGTGCCAGCAGCTTAGCCGTGACCCTTATCTGGGGTTCACCCCTCCACTTT.